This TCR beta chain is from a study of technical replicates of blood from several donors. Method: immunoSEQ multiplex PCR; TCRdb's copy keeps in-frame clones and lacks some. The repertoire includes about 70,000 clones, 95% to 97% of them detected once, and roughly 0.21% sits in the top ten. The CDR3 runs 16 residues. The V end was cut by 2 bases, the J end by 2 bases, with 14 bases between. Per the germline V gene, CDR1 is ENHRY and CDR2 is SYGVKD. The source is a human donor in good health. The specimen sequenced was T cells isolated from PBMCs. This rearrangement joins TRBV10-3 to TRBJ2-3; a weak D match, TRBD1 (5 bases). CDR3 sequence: CAISEQGRYSTDTQYF. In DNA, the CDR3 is TGTGCCATCAGTGAGCAGGGCCGTTACTCCACAGATACGCAGTATTTT.